What follows is one T cell receptor beta chain and its context. CDR3 length: 15 amino acids. The germline V gene has CDR1 SNHLY and CDR2 FYNNEI. Trimming took off 6 bases at V and 7 bases at J, with 18 bases between the two ends. The sequenced template was cDNA made from the entire isolated RNA. TCRdb keeps only in-frame clones here, not all; method: immunoSEQ multiplex PCR. In the table there are hundreds of thousands of clones, about 14% of which are singletons. This entry is derived from a study of beta chain features in type 1 diabetes. The receptor comes from a man aged 30 to 39 in good health. This sequence joins TRBV2 and TRBJ1-4, with D possibly being TRBD1 (6 bases). The source material was naive CD4+ T cells from blood. CDR3 nucleotides: TGTGCCAGCAGGGACAAGCGAGGGGGTATTGAAAAACTGTTTTTT. It translates to CASRDKRGGIEKLFF.